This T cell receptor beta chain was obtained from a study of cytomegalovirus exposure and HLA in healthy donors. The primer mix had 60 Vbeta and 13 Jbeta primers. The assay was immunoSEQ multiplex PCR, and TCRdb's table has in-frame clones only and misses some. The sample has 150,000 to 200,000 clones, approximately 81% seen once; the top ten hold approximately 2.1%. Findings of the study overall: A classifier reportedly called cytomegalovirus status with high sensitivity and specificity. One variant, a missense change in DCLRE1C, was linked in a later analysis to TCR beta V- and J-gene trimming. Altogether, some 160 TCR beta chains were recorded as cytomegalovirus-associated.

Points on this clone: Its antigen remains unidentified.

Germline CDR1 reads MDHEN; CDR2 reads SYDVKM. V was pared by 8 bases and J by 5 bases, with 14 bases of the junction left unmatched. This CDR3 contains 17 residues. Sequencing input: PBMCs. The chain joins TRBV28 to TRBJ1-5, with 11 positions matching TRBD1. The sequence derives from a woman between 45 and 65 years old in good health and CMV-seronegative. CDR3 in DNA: TGTGCCAGCCAATGGACAGGGGGCGCCCCTAATCATCAGCCCCAGCATTTT. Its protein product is CASQWTGGAPNHQPQHF. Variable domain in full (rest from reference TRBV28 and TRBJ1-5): DVKVTQSSRYLVKRTGEKVFLECVQDMDHENMFWYRQDPGLGLRLIYFSYDVKMKEKGDIPEGYSVSREKKERFSLILESASTNQTSMYLCASQWTGGAPNHQPQHFGDGTRLSIL.